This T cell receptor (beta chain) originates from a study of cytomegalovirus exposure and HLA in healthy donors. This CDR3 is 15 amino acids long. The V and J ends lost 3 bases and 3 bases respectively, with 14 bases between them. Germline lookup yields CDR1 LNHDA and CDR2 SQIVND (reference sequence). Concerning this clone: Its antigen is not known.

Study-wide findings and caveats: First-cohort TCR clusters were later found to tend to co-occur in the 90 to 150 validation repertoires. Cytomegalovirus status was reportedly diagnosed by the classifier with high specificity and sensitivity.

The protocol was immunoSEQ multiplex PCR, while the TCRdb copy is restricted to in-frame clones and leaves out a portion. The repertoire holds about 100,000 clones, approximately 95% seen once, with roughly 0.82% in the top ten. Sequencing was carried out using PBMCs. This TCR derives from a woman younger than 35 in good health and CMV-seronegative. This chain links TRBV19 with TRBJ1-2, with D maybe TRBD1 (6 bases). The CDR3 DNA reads TGTGCCAGTAGTATCTTACAGGGCCCCCACTATGGCTACACCTTC. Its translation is CASSILQGPHYGYTF.